This TCR beta chain is from a study of blood T cell repertoires in COVID-19. Overall study context: Italy, Spain and the United States were the sources of the convalescent and acute COVID-19 samples. The analysed material was cDNA or gDNA that came from T cells, B-cell-depleted T cells, or PBMCs.

This clone was seen just once. This CDR3 comprises 16 residues. Germline V lookup: CDR1 MGHDK, CDR2 SYGVNS. V was clipped by 2 bases and J by 4 bases; unmatched bases: 5. In the authors' methods: Cell counts per sample came from amplifying reference gene primers. TCRdb keeps only in-frame clones here, not all; method: immunoSEQ multiplex PCR. The V and J calls and clone size were taken over from that table, and D and trimming were inferred from the DNA. The sample holds around 99,000 clones, over 80% seen once. The chain carries TRBV25-1 and TRBJ1-4, with 9 bases identical to TRBD1. Sequenced sample: peripheral blood. The sequence was obtained from a human donor in a cohort sampled during active COVID-19. CDR3 sequence: CASSEDRGAYNEKLFF. For the CDR3, the DNA is TGTGCCAGCAGTGAAGACAGGGGGGCCTATAATGAAAAACTGTTTTTT. Complete variable domain (other parts from reference TRBV25-1 and TRBJ1-4): EADIYQTPRYLVIGTGKKITLECSQTMGHDKMYWYQQDPGMELHLIHYSYGVNSTEKGDLSSESTVSRIRTEHFPLTLESARPSHTSQYLCASSEDRGAYNEKLFFGSGTQLSVL.